The rows below give T cell receptor beta chains drawn from one sample of a study of T cell repertoires in cytomegalovirus infection. A single record per CDR3 protein comes from TCRdb applying MiXCR to the reads. The sample includes roughly 49,000 distinct CDR3 sequences, roughly 22% seen only once; the top ten take around 90%. Antigens for these TCRs are unknown. The specimen was CD8+ T cells from cultured PBMCs, collected from culture after CMV antigen stimulation. These TCRs come from a human donor in good health (CMV status not recorded). Some clones in this sample may be carry-over from other donors' samples. CDR3s include the opening cysteine and the closing phenylalanine or tryptophan. The D gene is left open where the match is weak. Size tells how often a clone was seen (once, few, many) or the class of an expanded clone, and some rows leave it out.

abundance: NA; v_gene: TRBV27; j_gene: TRBJ1-5; d_gene: NA; CDR3nt: TGTGCCAGCAGTTTATCAGGGTCGGGTCAGCCCCAGCATTTT; CDR3aa: CASSLSGSGQPQHF
abundance: few; v_gene: TRBV5-5; j_gene: TRBJ1-5; d_gene: NA; CDR3nt: TGTGCCAGCAGCACCTTAGACCTCAATCAGCCCCAGCATTTT; CDR3aa: CASSTLDLNQPQHF
abundance: NA; v_gene: TRBV27; j_gene: TRBJ1-5; d_gene: NA; CDR3nt: TGTGCCAGCAGTCCGGGACAACGGAATCAGCCCCAGCATTTT; CDR3aa: CASSPGQRNQPQHF
abundance: few; v_gene: TRBV12-2; j_gene: TRBJ2-7; d_gene: NA; CDR3nt: TGTGCAAGTCGCTTAGCGACGGCTAGCGGTAACTCCTACGAGCAGTACTTC; CDR3aa: CASRLATASGNSYEQYF
abundance: NA; v_gene: TRBV7-3; j_gene: TRBJ2-3; d_gene: TRBD1; CDR3nt: TGTGCCAGCAGCTCTGAGGGGGCTACGCAGTATTTT; CDR3aa: CASSSEGATQYF
abundance: NA; v_gene: TRBV4-3; j_gene: TRBJ1-4; d_gene: NA; CDR3nt: TGCGCCAGCAGCCAAGATTGGGGTCCTGAAAAACTGTTTTTT; CDR3aa: CASSQDWGPEKLFF
abundance: few; v_gene: TRBV20-1; j_gene: TRBJ2-1; d_gene: NA; CDR3nt: TGCAGTGCTAGAGTAGGGATGGCTGACTACAATGAGCAGTTCTTC; CDR3aa: CSARVGMADYNEQFF
abundance: NA; v_gene: TRBV11-2; j_gene: TRBJ2-5; d_gene: NA; CDR3nt: TGTGCCAGCAGCTTCGATAGGGGGTATGAGACCCAGTACTTC; CDR3aa: CASSFDRGYETQYF
abundance: NA; v_gene: TRBV6-6; j_gene: TRBJ2-7; d_gene: NA; CDR3nt: TGTGCCAGCAGTTACGTAGGATCCGAGCAGTACTTC; CDR3aa: CASSYVGSEQYF
abundance: few; v_gene: TRBV5-5; j_gene: TRBJ2-7; d_gene: NA; CDR3nt: TGTGCCAGCAGCTTGGCGATATACAGGGCCTACGAGCAGTACTTC; CDR3aa: CASSLAIYRAYEQYF
abundance: NA; v_gene: TRBV7-6; j_gene: TRBJ2-3; d_gene: NA; CDR3nt: TGTGCCAGCAGCCGTCCGGGGCGGGACACAGATACGCAGTATTTT; CDR3aa: CASSRPGRDTDTQYF
abundance: few; v_gene: TRBV7-8; j_gene: TRBJ2-7; d_gene: NA; CDR3nt: TGTGCCAGCAGCTTAGGGCTGTTCTACGAGCAGTACTTC; CDR3aa: CASSLGLFYEQYF
abundance: NA; v_gene: TRBV27; j_gene: TRBJ2-2; d_gene: NA; CDR3nt: TGTGCCATTATGAAGAACACCGGGGAGCTGTTTTTT; CDR3aa: CAIMKNTGELFF
abundance: few; v_gene: TRBV12-3/TRBV12-4; j_gene: TRBJ1-1; d_gene: NA; CDR3nt: TGTGCCAGCAGTTTAGTAGAGAACACTGAAGCTTTCTTT; CDR3aa: CASSLVENTEAFF